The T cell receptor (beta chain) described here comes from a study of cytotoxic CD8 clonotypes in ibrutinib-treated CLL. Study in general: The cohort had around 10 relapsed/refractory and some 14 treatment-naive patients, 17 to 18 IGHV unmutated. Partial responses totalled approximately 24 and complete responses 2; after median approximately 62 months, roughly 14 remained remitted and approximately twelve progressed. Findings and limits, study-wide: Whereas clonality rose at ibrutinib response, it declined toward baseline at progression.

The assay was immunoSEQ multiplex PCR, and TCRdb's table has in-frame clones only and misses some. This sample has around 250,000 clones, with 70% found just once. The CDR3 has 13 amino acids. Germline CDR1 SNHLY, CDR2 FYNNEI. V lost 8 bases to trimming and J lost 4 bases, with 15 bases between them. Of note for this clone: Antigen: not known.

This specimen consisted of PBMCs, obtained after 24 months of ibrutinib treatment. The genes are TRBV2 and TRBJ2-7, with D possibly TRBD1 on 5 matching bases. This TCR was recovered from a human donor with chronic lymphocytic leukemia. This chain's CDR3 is CASLRGREYEQYF. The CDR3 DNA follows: TGTGCCAGCCTAAGGGGCAGAGAATACGAGCAGTACTTC.